The 24 T cell receptor beta chains below come from one sample, sequenced in a study of identical twins. MiXCR was run by TCRdb on the 5' RACE reads, yielding one entry per CDR3 protein. There are 1.5 million to 2 million distinct CDR3 sequences in the sample; under 35% occur only once, and 0.25% to 0.3% lies in the top ten. The sequenced material came from cord blood. These receptors were obtained from a newborn girl in good health.

The chain joins TRBV29-1 to TRBJ2-3; 10 bases are a match to TRBD2. Germline values: CDR1 SQVTM, CDR2 ANQGSEA. V was clipped by 6 bases and J by 4 bases; unmatched bases: 7. The CDR3 spans 14 residues. This chain's CDR3 is CSVTLGLAPDTQYF. The CDR3 nucleotides read TGCAGCGTCACCTTGGGACTAGCGCCAGATACGCAGTATTTT.

The chain joins TRBV20-1 to TRBJ2-5; perhaps TRBD2 as D (5 bases). The CDR3 is made up of 13 amino acids. V lost 4 bases and J 1 base, leaving 10 bases between the germline ends. Germline V gives CDR1 DFQATT, CDR2 SNEGSKA (reference sequence). The CDR3 DNA is TGCAGTGCTACCAAGCGGCCCCAAGAGACCCAGTACTTC. Amino acid sequence: CSATKRPQETQYF.

This chain connects TRBV20-1 to TRBJ2-4, with 9 bases that match TRBD2. Germline CDR1 DFQATT, CDR2 SNEGSKA (reference sequence). The ends lost 2 bases at V and 7 bases at J; junction bases unmatched: 3. The CDR3 is 13 amino acids. The CDR3 bases are TGCAGTGCTAGACTAGCGGGGCGCAACATTCAGTACTTC. Translating it yields CSARLAGRNIQYF.

This clonotype was recorded once. One junction end does not reproduce the germline sequence, and a read error may be involved. The gene calls are TRBV29-1 and TRBJ2-3; no firm D call. The germline V gene encodes CDR1 SQVTM and CDR2 ANQGSEA. CDR3 size: 13 residues. CDR3: CGVGRPSTDTQYF. The CDR3 DNA is TGCGGCGTTGGGCGTCCTAGCACAGATACGCAGTATTTT.

The genes are TRBV5-1 and TRBJ2-7, with TRBD1 as a possible D gene (6 bases). V shed 5 bases and J shed 0 bases, with 12 bases lying between them. CDR1 is SGHRS, CDR2 YFSETQ, per germline. There are 14 residues in the CDR3. This chain's CDR3 is CASRPETGSYEQYF. DNA for the CDR3: TGCGCCAGCAGGCCTGAGACAGGCTCCTACGAGCAGTACTTC.

This clonotype was recorded at least ten times. V usage is TRBV6-2 or TRBV6-3 and J usage is TRBJ2-1, with a weak D call TRBD2 (6 bases). CDR3 length: 15 amino acids. The V end was cut by 6 bases, the J end by 1 base, with 13 bases between. From germline, CDR1 is MNHEY and CDR2 SVGEGT. In nucleotides, the CDR3 is TGTGCCAGCAGCCGCGGGACGGTTTCCTACAATGAGCAGTTCTTC. It specifies CASSRGTVSYNEQFF.

The V call is TRBV28, the J call TRBJ2-7; 10 positions agree with TRBD2. Germline V gives CDR1 MDHEN, CDR2 SYDVKM. The ends lost 3 bases at V and 3 bases at J; junction bases unmatched: 5. This CDR3 has 15 amino acids. This CDR3 is CASSFEGTSDYEQYF. CDR3 DNA sequence: TGTGCCAGCAGTTTTGAAGGGACTAGCGACTACGAGCAGTACTTC.

The chain couples TRBV20-1 to TRBJ2-1, with 9 bases fitting TRBD2. Germline values: CDR1 DFQATT, CDR2 SNEGSKA (reference sequence). Trimming cost V 2 bases and J 6 bases; bases outside gene matches: 8. CDR3 length: 15 amino acids. The CDR3: CSARSSGKFGNEQFF. CDR3 bases: TGCAGTGCTAGATCTAGCGGGAAGTTTGGCAATGAGCAGTTCTTC.

This clonotype has more than one count but fewer than ten. The V and J genes are TRBV4-1 and TRBJ2-7; D gene uncertain. The CDR3 loop spans 14 amino acids. Germline lookup yields CDR1 MGHRA and CDR2 YSYEKL. Trimming removed 0 bases at V and 2 bases at J, with 8 bases between. CDR3 region: CASSQDFFTYEQYF. Written as DNA, the CDR3 is TGCGCCAGCAGCCAAGACTTCTTCACCTACGAGCAGTACTTC.

The chain has TRBV7-9 and TRBJ1-4; D not certain. The CDR3 has 14 amino acids. The V gene lost 3 bases and the J gene lost 8 bases, with 13 bases spanning the gap. Looked up from germline, CDR1 is SEHNR and CDR2 is FQNEAQ (reference sequence). The CDR3, as DNA: TGTGCCAGCAGCTTGAGTGGGGTAGCGGAAAAACTGTTTTTT. The encoded protein is CASSLSGVAEKLFF.

This clonotype was seen a few times. The chain recombines TRBV7-9 with TRBJ2-3; TRBD2 aligns across 8 bases. CDR3 length: 16 amino acids. CDR1 and CDR2 (germline): SEHNR, FQNEAQ (reference sequence). V lost 3 bases, J lost 5 bases, and 10 bases stayed unmatched. The CDR3 is CASSLVLGLGGDTQYF. The CDR3 DNA reads TGTGCCAGCAGCTTGGTATTGGGACTAGGAGGAGATACGCAGTATTTT.

This clonotype has a handful of counts. The V and J genes are TRBV28 and TRBJ1-5, with D perhaps TRBD1 (5 bases). Looked up from germline, CDR1 is MDHEN and CDR2 is SYDVKM. The ends were cut back, 8 bases at V and 2 bases at J, with 13 bases in the middle. This CDR3 has 14 amino acids. The CDR3, as DNA: TGTGCCAGCGCGCTAGGGGAGGGCAATCAGCCCCAGCATTTT. It translates to CASALGEGNQPQHF.

This clonotype was picked up many times. The rearrangement links TRBV18 to TRBJ2-5; D is undetermined. Looked up from germline, CDR1 is KGHSH and CDR2 is LQKENI. The CDR3 consists of 15 residues. Trimming removed 0 bases from V and 1 base from J, with 9 bases in between. The DNA of the CDR3 is TGTGCCAGCTCACCACCATTAACTGGCCAAGAGACCCAGTACTTC. It yields the protein CASSPPLTGQETQYF. Drawing the rest from reference TRBV18 and TRBJ2-5, the complete variable domain is NAGVMQNPRHLVRRRGQEARLRCSPMKGHSHVYWYRQLPEEGLKFMVYLQKENIIDESGMPKERFSAEFPKEGPSILRIQQVVRGDSAAYFCASSPPLTGQETQYFGPGTRLLVL.

The chain employs TRBV19 and TRBJ1-2; tentative D call: TRBD1 (6 bases). There are 13 residues in the CDR3. With 2 bases removed from V and 8 bases from J, the gap between germline ends came to 12 bases. Looked up from germline, CDR1 is LNHDA and CDR2 is SQIVND (reference sequence). The CDR3 loop reads CASSITRGAGYTF. As DNA, the CDR3 is TGTGCCAGTAGTATAACGCGGGGGGCCGGCTACACCTTC.

This clonotype was detected a few times. The chain uses TRBV4-1 and TRBJ2-7; perhaps TRBD2 as D (6 bases). CDR3 length equals 16 residues. The germline gives CDR1 MGHRA, CDR2 YSYEKL. The germline V and J ends were trimmed by 1 base and 1 base, with 14 bases remaining between them. The CDR3 region has the DNA TGCGCCAGCAGCCAAGGCCGGCTAGCGCAATCCTACGAGCAGTACTTC. This gives the protein CASSQGRLAQSYEQYF.

The gene calls are TRBV6-6 and TRBJ2-5, with 12 positions matching TRBD2. The DNA end lines up better with TRBJ2-7; the J call may be wrong. The CDR3 spans 15 residues. CDR1 MNHNY and CDR2 SVGAGI come from the germline V gene (reference sequence). CDR3 sequence: CASSTRLAGAHEQYF. The CDR3 coding sequence is TGTGCCAGCAGTACGCGACTAGCGGGAGCTCACGAGCAGTACTTC.

This chain uses TRBV11-2 with TRBJ2-6; D is possibly TRBD2 (5 bases). Per germline, CDR1 SGHAT and CDR2 FQNNGV. Between the trimmed V and J ends, which lost 7 bases and 0 bases, there was a span of 10 bases. The CDR3 consists of 15 residues. In nucleotides, the CDR3 is TGTGCCAGCATGCGGGTCTCCTCTGGGGCCAACGTCCTGACTTTC. Amino acid sequence: CASMRVSSGANVLTF.

This clonotype turned up a few times. This rearrangement joins TRBV28 to TRBJ2-7, with TRBD1 as a possible D gene (6 bases). The germline V gene has CDR1 MDHEN and CDR2 SYDVKM. CDR3 length: 15 residues. The V and J ends lost 3 bases and 1 base respectively, with 13 bases between them. The CDR3 is CASSFSGTRSYEQYF. The CDR3 region has the DNA TGTGCCAGCAGTTTCTCCGGGACACGATCCTACGAGCAGTACTTC.

This clonotype was observed a few times. The V and J genes are TRBV20-1 and TRBJ2-1; D perhaps matches TRBD2 (5 bases). The CDR3 sequence is 14 residues long. CDR1 is DFQATT, CDR2 SNEGSKA, per germline (reference sequence). V lost 5 bases and J 8 bases, leaving 19 bases between the germline ends. The CDR3 reads CSACLARPWDEQFF. The CDR3 region has the DNA TGCAGTGCTTGTTTAGCGCGGCCTTGGGATGAGCAGTTCTTC.

Only a few counts were recorded for this clonotype. The V gene is TRBV20-1, the J gene TRBJ1-1, with 8 bases fitting TRBD1. CDR3 length: 15 residues. V lost 0 bases and J lost 7; bases outside the gene matches: 10. Germline CDR1 and CDR2: DFQATT and SNEGSKA (reference sequence). In DNA form, the CDR3 reads TGCAGTGCTAGAGAATCCCGACAGGGGAGAAATGAAGCTTTCTTT. Protein sequence: CSARESRQGRNEAFF.

This clonotype was counted ten times or more. The V gene is TRBV28, the J gene TRBJ2-7; 9 positions match TRBD1. V lost 2 bases to trimming and J lost 0 bases; unmatched junction nucleotides: 5. This CDR3 region has 16 residues. From germline, CDR1 is MDHEN and CDR2 SYDVKM. The chain's CDR3 is CASSLQGGQGSYEQYF. The CDR3 nucleotides read TGTGCCAGCAGTTTACAAGGGGGACAGGGCTCCTACGAGCAGTACTTC. The full variable domain, completed using reference TRBV28 and TRBJ2-7, is DVKVTQSSRYLVKRTGEKVFLECVQDMDHENMFWYRQDPGLGLRLIYFSYDVKMKEKGDIPEGYSVSREKKERFSLILESASTNQTSMYLCASSLQGGQGSYEQYFGPGTRLTVT.

This clonotype was seen more than once but under ten times. The chain combines TRBV20-1 with TRBJ2-4; 7 bases fit TRBD2. There are 15 residues in the CDR3. J was trimmed by 0 bases and V by 0 bases; bases with no gene match: 2. Germline assignment: CDR1 DFQATT and CDR2 SNEGSKA (reference sequence). Here the CDR3 DNA reads TGCAGTGCTAGAGATAGCGGGCTAGCCAAAAACATTCAGTACTTC. Translating it yields CSARDSGLAKNIQYF.

There are a few counts of this clonotype. The rearrangement uses TRBV18 and TRBJ2-5; 15 nucleotides line up with TRBD2. V lost 4 bases to trimming and J lost 1 base; unmatched junction nucleotides: 4. Per germline, CDR1 KGHSH and CDR2 LQKENI. This CDR3 is built from 17 residues. The CDR3 coding sequence is TGTGCCAGCTCACGACCGGGACTAGCGGGAGGCCAAGAGACCCAGTACTTC. Translating it yields CASSRPGLAGGQETQYF. The complete variable domain, with remaining parts taken from reference TRBV18 and TRBJ2-5, reads NAGVMQNPRHLVRRRGQEARLRCSPMKGHSHVYWYRQLPEEGLKFMVYLQKENIIDESGMPKERFSAEFPKEGPSILRIQQVVRGDSAAYFCASSRPGLAGGQETQYFGPGTRLLVL.

This clonotype has a handful of counts. This chain connects TRBV6-2 or TRBV6-3 to TRBJ1-2; 8 bases align to TRBD1. The CDR3 sequence is 15 residues long. Unmatched junction bases numbered 9, after V lost 6 bases and J lost 3 bases. Germline-derived CDR1 and CDR2 are MNHEY and SVGEGT. The CDR3 region is CASRTGTGAYYGYTF. The CDR3 DNA is TGTGCCAGCAGAACCGGGACAGGAGCGTACTATGGCTACACCTTC.